The 10 T cell receptor beta chains listed next were all sequenced from one sample in a study of CD8+ T cells in alopecia areata. Once RNA had been extracted, it was reverse transcribed into cDNA to act as the sequencing template. Here immunoSEQ multiplex PCR was the method, and the copy in TCRdb shows in-frame clones only, minus some. Of over 150,000 clones listed, around three fifths were seen once; the top ten hold over 9.5%. As for treatment: oral pan-JAK inhibitor, 5-10 mg twice daily. The input for sequencing was CD8+ T cells sorted from blood, taken at week 24, from a patient treated with tofacitinib. All receptors derive from a human donor with alopecia areata.

The rearrangement links TRBV29-1 to TRBJ2-3, with no clear D. V was clipped by 2 bases and J by 2 bases, with 17 bases between them. CDR1 is SQVTM, CDR2 ANQGSEA, per germline. The CDR3 sequence is 16 residues long. CDR3 protein: CSVERSRAVHTDTQYF. The CDR3 DNA sequence: TGCAGCGTTGAAAGGTCTAGGGCAGTTCACACAGATACGCAGTATTTT.

There are a few counts of this clone. V is TRBV11-2 and J is TRBJ2-7; no clear D gene. This CDR3 is 11 amino acids long. V was clipped by 1 base and J by 4 bases, with 2 bases between them. The V gene's germline CDR1 is SGHAT and CDR2 FQNNGV. DNA of the CDR3: TGTGCCAGCAGCTTAGTGTACGAGCAGTACTTC. As protein: CASSLVYEQYF.

This chain links TRBV29-1 with TRBJ1-2; TRBD1 matches at 7 bases. This CDR3 has 16 amino acids. Looked up from germline, CDR1 is SQVTM and CDR2 is ANQGSEA. V was clipped by 1 base and J by 5 bases; unmatched bases: 13. In nucleotides, the CDR3 is TGCAGCGTTGAAGGGCCAGGGGACAGAGCATTATATGGCTACACCTTC. Translation gives CSVEGPGDRALYGYTF.

This rearrangement joins TRBV2 to TRBJ2-7; D gene uncertain. V lost 6 bases and J lost 2, with 5 bases in between. This CDR3 contains 11 residues. Germline lookup yields CDR1 SNHLY and CDR2 FYNNEI. CDR3 residues: CASSPTYEQYF. Written as DNA, the CDR3 is TGTGCCAGCAGCCCTACCTACGAGCAGTACTTC.

A few counts support this clone. This sequence joins TRBV27 and TRBJ1-1, with a possible D match to TRBD1 (5 bases). Germline CDR1 MNHEY, CDR2 SMNVEV (reference sequence). The CDR3 is 13 amino acids. Trimming took 8 bases from V and 6 from J, leaving 16 bases between them. This chain's CDR3 is CASQFWGTAEAFF. The CDR3 DNA reads as TGTGCCAGCCAGTTTTGGGGCACGGCTGAAGCTTTCTTT.

This chain uses TRBV2 with TRBJ1-2, with 10 positions matching TRBD1. The V gene end was trimmed by 4 bases and the J gene end by 5 bases; junction bases not matched to a gene: 7. The length of the CDR3 is 15 residues. Germline V gives CDR1 SNHLY, CDR2 FYNNEI. CDR3 protein: CASSGQGAGEYGYTF. Written as DNA, the CDR3 is TGTGCCAGCAGTGGACAGGGGGCGGGGGAGTATGGCTACACCTTC.

The chain employs TRBV27 and TRBJ2-7, with 8 bases lining up with TRBD2. This CDR3 has 14 residues. Trimming removed 5 bases from V and 3 bases from J; junction bases left unmatched: 6. Looked up from germline, CDR1 is MNHEY and CDR2 is SMNVEV (reference sequence). CDR3 protein: CASSIGGGDYEQYF. CDR3 DNA: TGTGCCAGCAGTATCGGGGGGGGTGACTACGAGCAGTACTTC.

This chain links TRBV10-3 with TRBJ1-5, with no clear D. The length of the CDR3 is 13 residues. CDR1 is ENHRY and CDR2 is SYGVKD in the germline V gene. V gave up 4 bases and J gave up 7 bases, with 11 bases separating them. CDR3 loop: CAISVSVEQPQHF. The CDR3 bases are TGTGCCATCAGTGTGTCGGTTGAGCAGCCCCAGCATTTT.

The table lists this clone with a few counts. The rearrangement links TRBV7-9 to TRBJ1-2; tentatively, D is TRBD1 (6 bases). The germline V and J ends were trimmed by 4 bases and 4 bases, with 16 bases remaining between them. CDR3 length equals 15 residues. The germline gives CDR1 SEHNR, CDR2 FQNEAQ (reference sequence). CDR3 nucleotide sequence: TGTGCCAGCAGCTCCGCCACGGACAGATCCTATGGCTACACCTTC. It is translated as CASSSATDRSYGYTF.

CDR3 coding DNA: TGCGCCAGCAGCTTCAACAGGGCCTACGAGCAGTACTTC. As protein: CASSFNRAYEQYF. J is TRBJ2-7 and V is TRBV5-1; weak D call: TRBD1 (6 bases). The CDR3 runs 13 residues. V gave up 2 bases and J gave up 2 bases, with 8 bases separating them. CDR1 and CDR2 from the germline V gene are SGHRS and YFSETQ.